A selection of T cell receptor beta chains follows, all from one sample in a study of vaccination effects on CD4 cells after COVID-19. TCRdb's copy holds only in-frame clones and misses some; the assay was immunoSEQ multiplex PCR. The sample carries 60,000 to 85,000 clones, around 74% recorded once. These TCRs are of unknown antigen specificity. The source was CD4+ T cells from PBMCs cultured with HCoV-229E spike peptides, collected after COVID-19 vaccination. These TCRs come from a human donor who received a COVID-19 vaccine. Both conserved end residues are part of each CDR3. Size tells how often a clone was seen (once, few, many) or the class of an expanded clone, and some rows leave it out.

v_gene	abundance	j_gene	CDR3aa
TRBV7-2	NA	TRBJ1-1	CASSLAPTGVGNTEAFF
TRBV18	NA	TRBJ2-3	CASSAWTGRPDTQYF
TRBV10-2	few	TRBJ2-1	CASKLAGAGEQFF
TRBV9	few	TRBJ2-2	CASSPHASGGNTGELFF
TRBV5-1	NA	TRBJ1-1	CASSLAGTENTEAFF
TRBV3-1/TRBV3-2	NA	TRBJ1-1	CASSQDYLNTEAFF
TRBV5-1	NA	TRBJ2-3	CASSLAGTSGDTQYF
TRBV7-2	NA	TRBJ1-1	CASSLAPESGVLAFF
TRBV7-2	NA	TRBJ2-1	CASSLAAGGVRNEQFF
TRBV2	NA	TRBJ1-1	CASRGEGNTEAFF
TRBV18	NA	TRBJ1-6	CASSPANSPLHF
TRBV24-1	NA	TRBJ2-5	CATSVVGGSQETQYF
TRBV4-1	NA	TRBJ2-3	CASSQDRTSGGSGTQYF
TRBV19	NA	TRBJ2-5	CASSIGRQGIETQYF
TRBV6-5	NA	TRBJ1-6	CASSYMASSYNSPLHF
TRBV18	once	TRBJ1-2	CASSPSRDGNYGYTF
TRBV27	NA	TRBJ2-5	CASMEGLAAAQETQYF
TRBV5-5	NA	TRBJ1-5	CASSLLTGSNQPQHF
TRBV7-2	once	TRBJ2-2	CASSSGTGMNTGELFF
TRBV9	NA	TRBJ1-1	CASSVAGSMNTEAFF
TRBV12-3/TRBV12-4	once	TRBJ2-5	CASSFGGVGTQYF
TRBV3-1/TRBV3-2	NA	TRBJ2-3	CASSLPRLGGAGDTQYF
TRBV28	NA	TRBJ1-2	CASSRPGVRYGYTF
TRBV19	NA	TRBJ2-1	CASRDRGGNEQFF